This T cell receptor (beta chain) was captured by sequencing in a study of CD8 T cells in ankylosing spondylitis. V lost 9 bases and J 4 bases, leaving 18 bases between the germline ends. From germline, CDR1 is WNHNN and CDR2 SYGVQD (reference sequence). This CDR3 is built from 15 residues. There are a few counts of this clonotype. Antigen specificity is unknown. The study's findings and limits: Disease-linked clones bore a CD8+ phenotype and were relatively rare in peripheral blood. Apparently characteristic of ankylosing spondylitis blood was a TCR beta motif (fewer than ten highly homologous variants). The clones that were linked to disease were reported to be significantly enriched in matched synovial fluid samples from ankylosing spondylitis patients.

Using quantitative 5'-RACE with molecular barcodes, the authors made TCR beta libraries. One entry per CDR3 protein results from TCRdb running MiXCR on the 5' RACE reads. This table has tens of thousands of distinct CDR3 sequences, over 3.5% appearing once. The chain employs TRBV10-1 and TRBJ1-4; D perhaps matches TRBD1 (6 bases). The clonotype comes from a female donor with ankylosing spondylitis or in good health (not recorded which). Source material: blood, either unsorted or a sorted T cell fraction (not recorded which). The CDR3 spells CARGAARGRNEKLFF. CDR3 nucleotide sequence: TGCGCCAGGGGGGCGGCGCGGGGTCGTAATGAAAAACTGTTTTTT.